The 11 T cell receptor beta chains in this list originate from one sample, sequenced in a study of T cells in women clearing cervical HPV infection (dated by TCRdb to the late 2010s). Libraries were built with the immunoSEQ multiplex PCR assay. The table comes from immuneACCESS by way of TCRdb, which keeps in-frame sequences with V and J called. Part of the clones is missing from these tables; in studies checked, under half for an unresolved V gene and the rest for unknown reasons. This sample's table carries under 45,000 clones. Of the sample, 7% to 8.5% falls within the top ten clones. The sample was blood buffy coat. The receptor set was obtained from a woman between 18 and 70 years old with a cervical HPV16 infection that either progressed to CIN3+ or cleared (not recorded which).

Worth noting for this clone: The sequence runs out 3 residues before the end of the CDR3; the remainder is reconstructed from the germline J gene. The chain uses TRBV20-1 and TRBJ2-7; possibly TRBD1 for D (6 bases). V lost 3 bases and J 1 base, leaving 10 bases between the germline ends. CDR3 length: 13 residues. CDR1 DFQATT and CDR2 SNEGSKA come from the germline V gene (reference sequence). This chain's CDR3 is CSARTGESYEQYF. The part of the CDR3 DNA that was read is TGCAGTGCTAGGACAGGTGAGTCCTACGAG.

For this clone: Sequencing ends 3 residues short of the CDR3 end; the germline J gene provides the rest. The chain carries TRBV29-1 and TRBJ1-2; tentative D call: TRBD1 (5 bases). The V and J ends lost 4 bases and 4 bases respectively, with 13 bases between them. Germline-derived CDR1 and CDR2 are SQVTM and ANQGSEA. The CDR3 sequence is 13 residues long. CDR3 DNA, as far as it was read: TGCAGCGTTGGCGTGGGGCAGTTCTATGGC. Protein sequence: CSVGVGQFYG. In full, the CDR3 reads CSVGVGQFYGYTF.

A note on this clone: The read falls 3 residues short of the CDR3 end, and the missing part is taken from the germline J gene. The chain joins TRBV7-3 to TRBJ2-1; 8 nucleotides align to TRBD1. Germline assignment: CDR1 SGHTA and CDR2 FQGTGA. Trimming cost V 4 bases and J 8 bases; bases outside gene matches: 4. The CDR3 is made up of 13 amino acids. The part of the CDR3 DNA that was read is TGTGCCAGCAGCTCGACAGGGGTCCATGAG. Protein product: CASSSTGVHE. The CDR3 as a whole reads CASSSTGVHEQFF.

Notes on this clone: With the read ending 3 residues before the CDR3 end, the germline J gene is used to fill in that end. This chain joins TRBV20-1 and TRBJ2-3; D might be TRBD2 (6 bases). Germline-derived CDR1 and CDR2 are DFQATT and SNEGSKA (reference sequence). Trimming removed 2 bases from V and 6 bases from J, with 9 bases in between. The CDR3 loop spans 12 amino acids. CDR3 protein: CSARKSGDTQYF. The CDR3 bases that were read are TGCAGTGCTAGAAAAAGCGGGGATACG.

On this clone itself: The sequenced fragment ends 3 residues before the CDR3 boundary, so the rest is inferred from the germline J gene. The chain employs TRBV14 and TRBJ2-3, with TRBD1 identical over 8 bases. After removal of 2 bases from V and 2 bases from J, the junction contained 12 bases not matched to a gene. Germline CDR1 reads SGHDN; CDR2 reads FVKESK. This CDR3 spans 18 amino acids. The CDR3 DNA, read in part, is TGTGCCAGCAGCCAACGCGGACAGGGTTCTTTTCACACAGATACG. It specifies CASSQRGQGSFHTDT. The whole CDR3 reads CASSQRGQGSFHTDTQYF.

As for this clone: The read ends 3 residues shy of where the CDR3 ends; the end is completed using the germline J gene. This chain joins TRBV19 and TRBJ2-2; 8 nucleotides line up with TRBD1. The CDR3 runs to 14 residues. Germline loops: CDR1 LNHDA, CDR2 SQIVND (reference sequence). Trimming took 6 bases from V and 2 from J; bases not matched to a gene: 2. CDR3 region: CASRTGVNTGELFF. The DNA read from the CDR3 is TGTGCCAGTAGGACAGGGGTTAACACCGGGGAG.

Details on this clone: The read terminates 3 residues before the CDR3 end, so the remaining end is supplied by the germline J gene. V and J are TRBV2 and TRBJ2-7, with TRBD2 identical over 11 bases. This CDR3 region has 14 residues. CDR1 and CDR2 (germline): SNHLY, FYNNEI. Trimming removed 6 bases from V and 3 bases from J; junction bases left unmatched: 4. Incomplete CDR3 DNA: TGTGCCAGCAGAGCCGGGACTAGCGGCTACGAG. It translates to CASRAGTSGYE. The whole CDR3 reads CASRAGTSGYEQYF.

Regarding this clone: The read stops 3 residues short of the end of the CDR3; the missing end is completed from the germline J gene. The V call is TRBV18, the J call TRBJ2-7; no definite D call. CDR3 length: 13 residues. Trimming took off 5 bases at V and 0 bases at J, with 8 bases between the two ends. Germline values: CDR1 KGHSH, CDR2 LQKENI. CDR3 amino acids: CASSSASSYEQYF. CDR3 DNA, as far as it was read: TGTGCCAGCTCATCCGCGAGCTCCTACGAG.

Comment on this clone: The read gets to within 3 residues of the CDR3 end, and the germline J gene fills in the rest. The V call is TRBV6-2 or TRBV6-3, the J call TRBJ2-7; 7 bases match TRBD1. Germline CDR1 MNHEY, CDR2 SVGEGT. With V trimmed by 6 bases and J by 2 bases, 4 bases remained unmatched. The CDR3 length is 13 residues. Incomplete CDR3 DNA: TGTGCCAGCAGCTCGGGACAGACCTACGAG. Its protein is CASSSGQTYE. The complete CDR3 sequence is CASSSGQTYEQYF.

A word on this clone: The CDR3 end falls 3 residues outside the read, so it is completed with the germline J gene. This chain connects TRBV2 to TRBJ2-2; no definite D call. V was trimmed by 4 bases and J by 1 base, leaving 4 bases between them. Per germline, CDR1 SNHLY and CDR2 FYNNEI. The CDR3 loop spans 13 amino acids. CDR3 amino acids: CASSAQNTGELFF. The CDR3 bases that were read are TGTGCCAGCAGTGCCCAGAACACCGGGGAG.

Note on this clone: The read comes to an end 3 residues before the CDR3 does, leaving the germline J gene to fill in the end. The chain combines TRBV7-2 with TRBJ2-3; 10 nucleotides line up with TRBD2. This CDR3 contains 14 residues. The J segment lost 4 bases and the V segment lost 3 bases, leaving 1 base of the junction unmatched. Germline CDR1 reads SGHTA; CDR2 reads FQGNSA. The DNA read from the CDR3 is TGTGCCAGCAGCTTTAGCGGGGGGTCAGATACG. Its protein product is CASSFSGGSDT. The CDR3 in its entirety is CASSFSGGSDTQYF.